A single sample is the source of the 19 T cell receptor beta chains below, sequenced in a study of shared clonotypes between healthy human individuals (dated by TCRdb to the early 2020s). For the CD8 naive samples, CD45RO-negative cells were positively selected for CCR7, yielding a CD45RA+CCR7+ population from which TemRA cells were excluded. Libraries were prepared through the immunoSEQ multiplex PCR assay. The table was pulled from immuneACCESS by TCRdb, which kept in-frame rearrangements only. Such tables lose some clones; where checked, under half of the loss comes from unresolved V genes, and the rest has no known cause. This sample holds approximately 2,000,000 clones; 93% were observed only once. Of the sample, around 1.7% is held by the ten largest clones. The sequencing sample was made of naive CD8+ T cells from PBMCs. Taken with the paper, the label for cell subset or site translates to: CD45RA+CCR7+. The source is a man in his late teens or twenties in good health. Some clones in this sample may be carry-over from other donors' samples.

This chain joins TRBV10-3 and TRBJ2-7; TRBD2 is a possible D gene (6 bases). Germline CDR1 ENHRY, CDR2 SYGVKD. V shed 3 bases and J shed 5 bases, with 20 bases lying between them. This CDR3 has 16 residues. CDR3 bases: TGTGCCATCAGTGACCGCCGGCGGGACTGGTCCCACGAGCAGTACTTC. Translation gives CAISDRRRDWSHEQYF.

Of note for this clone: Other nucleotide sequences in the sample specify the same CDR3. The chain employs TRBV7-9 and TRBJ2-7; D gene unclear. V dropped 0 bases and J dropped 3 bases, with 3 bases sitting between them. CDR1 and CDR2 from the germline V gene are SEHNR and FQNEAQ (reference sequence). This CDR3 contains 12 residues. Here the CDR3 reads CASSLAVYEQYF. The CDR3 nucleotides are TGTGCCAGCAGCTTAGCTGTCTACGAGCAGTACTTC.

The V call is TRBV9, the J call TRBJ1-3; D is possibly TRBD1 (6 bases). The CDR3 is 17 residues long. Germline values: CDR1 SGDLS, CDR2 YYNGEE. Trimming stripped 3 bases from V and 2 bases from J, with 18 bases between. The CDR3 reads CASSAVSGRGAGNTIYF. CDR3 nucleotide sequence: TGTGCCAGCAGCGCAGTCTCTGGTAGGGGGGCTGGAAACACCATATATTTT.

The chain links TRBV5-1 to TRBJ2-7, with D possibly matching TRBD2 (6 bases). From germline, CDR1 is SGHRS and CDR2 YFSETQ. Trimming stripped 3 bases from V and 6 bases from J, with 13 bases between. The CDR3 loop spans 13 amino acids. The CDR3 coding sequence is TGCGCCAGCAGCTCCGGACTATTGGGCGAGCAGTACTTC. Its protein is CASSSGLLGEQYF. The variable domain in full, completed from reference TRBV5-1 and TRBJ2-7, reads KAGVTQTPRYLIKTRGQQVTLSCSPISGHRSVSWYQQTPGQGLQFLFEYFSETQRNKGNFPGRFSGRQFSNSRSEMNVSTLELGDSALYLCASSSGLLGEQYFGPGTRLTVT.

The CDR3 region has the DNA TGCGCCAGCAGCCTCAGTATGGACAGGGCTGGGTACGAGCAGTACTTC. It is translated as CASSLSMDRAGYEQYF. The V and J genes are TRBV4-1 and TRBJ2-7; TRBD1 matches at 8 bases. The CDR3 spans 16 residues. CDR1 and CDR2 (germline): MGHRA, YSYEKL. J lost 4 bases, V lost 4 bases, and 12 bases had no gene match.

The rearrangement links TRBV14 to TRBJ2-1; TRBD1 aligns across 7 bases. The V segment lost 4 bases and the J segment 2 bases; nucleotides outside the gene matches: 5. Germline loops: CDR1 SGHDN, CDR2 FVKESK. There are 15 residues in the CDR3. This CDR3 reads CASSPRDSPYNEQFF. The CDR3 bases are TGTGCCAGCAGCCCCCGGGACAGCCCCTACAATGAGCAGTTCTTC.

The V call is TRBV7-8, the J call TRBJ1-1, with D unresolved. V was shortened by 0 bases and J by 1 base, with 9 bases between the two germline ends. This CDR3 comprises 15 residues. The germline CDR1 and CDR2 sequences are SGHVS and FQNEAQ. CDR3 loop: CASSLAEAGNTEAFF. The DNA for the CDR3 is TGTGCCAGCAGCTTAGCTGAGGCGGGGAACACTGAAGCTTTCTTT.

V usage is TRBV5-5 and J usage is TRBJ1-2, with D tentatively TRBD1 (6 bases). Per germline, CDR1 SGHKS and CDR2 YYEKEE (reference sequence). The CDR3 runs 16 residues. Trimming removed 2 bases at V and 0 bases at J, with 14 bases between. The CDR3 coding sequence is TGTGCCAGCAGCTTAGGGCGCAGGGGAGCTAACTATGGCTACACCTTC. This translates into CASSLGRRGANYGYTF.

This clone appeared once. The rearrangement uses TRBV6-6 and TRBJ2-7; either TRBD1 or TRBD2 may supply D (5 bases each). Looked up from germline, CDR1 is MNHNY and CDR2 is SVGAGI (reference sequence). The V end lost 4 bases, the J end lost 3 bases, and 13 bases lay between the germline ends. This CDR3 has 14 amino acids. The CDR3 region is CASSSEGPIYEQYF. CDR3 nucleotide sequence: TGTGCCAGCAGTTCTGAGGGGCCTATCTACGAGCAGTACTTC.

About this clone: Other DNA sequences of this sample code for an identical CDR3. As DNA, the CDR3 is TGTGCCAGCAGTTGGGGGGCTGGCAATCAGCCCCAGCATTTT. Translating gives CASSWGAGNQPQHF. The genes are TRBV27 and TRBJ1-5; D might be TRBD1 (6 bases). The length of the CDR3 is 14 residues. CDR1 is MNHEY and CDR2 is SMNVEV in the germline V gene (reference sequence). Trimming pared 4 bases from V and 2 bases from J, leaving 9 bases between.

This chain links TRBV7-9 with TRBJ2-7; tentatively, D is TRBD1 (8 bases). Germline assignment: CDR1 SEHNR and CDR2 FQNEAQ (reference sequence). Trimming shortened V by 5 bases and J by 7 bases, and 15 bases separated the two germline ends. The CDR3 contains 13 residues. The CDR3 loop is CASSTRGREEQYF. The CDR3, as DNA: TGTGCCAGCAGCACCAGGGGGCGGGAGGAGCAGTACTTC.

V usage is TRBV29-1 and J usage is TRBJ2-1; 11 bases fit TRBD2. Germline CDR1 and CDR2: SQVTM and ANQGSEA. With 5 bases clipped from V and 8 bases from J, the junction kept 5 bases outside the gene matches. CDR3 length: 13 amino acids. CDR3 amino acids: CSVIAGGPDEQFF. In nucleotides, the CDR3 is TGCAGCGTTATAGCGGGAGGGCCGGATGAGCAGTTCTTC.

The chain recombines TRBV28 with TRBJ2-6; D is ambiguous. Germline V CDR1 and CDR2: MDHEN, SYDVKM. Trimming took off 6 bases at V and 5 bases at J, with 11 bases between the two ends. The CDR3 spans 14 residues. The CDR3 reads CASRDPARANVLTF. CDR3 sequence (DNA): TGTGCCAGCAGGGACCCTGCGCGGGCCAACGTCCTGACTTTC.

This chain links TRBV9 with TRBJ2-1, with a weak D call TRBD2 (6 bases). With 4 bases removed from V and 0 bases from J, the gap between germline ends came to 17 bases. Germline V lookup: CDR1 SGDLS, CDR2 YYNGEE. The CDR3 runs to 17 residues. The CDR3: CASSFNPGLSSYNEQFF. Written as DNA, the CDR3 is TGTGCCAGCAGCTTCAACCCGGGACTTAGCTCCTACAATGAGCAGTTCTTC.

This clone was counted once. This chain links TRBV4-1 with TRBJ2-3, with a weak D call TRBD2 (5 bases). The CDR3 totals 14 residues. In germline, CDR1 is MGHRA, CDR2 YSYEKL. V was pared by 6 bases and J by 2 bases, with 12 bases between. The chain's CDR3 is CASSEGPFTDTQYF. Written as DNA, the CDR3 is TGCGCCAGCAGTGAGGGTCCTTTCACAGATACGCAGTATTTT.

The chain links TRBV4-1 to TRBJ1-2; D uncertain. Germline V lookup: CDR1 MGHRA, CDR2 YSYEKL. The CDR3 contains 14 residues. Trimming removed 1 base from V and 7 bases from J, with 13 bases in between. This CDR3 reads CASSQAVNSGGYTF. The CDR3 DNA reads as TGCGCCAGCAGCCAAGCGGTGAACAGTGGTGGCTACACCTTC.

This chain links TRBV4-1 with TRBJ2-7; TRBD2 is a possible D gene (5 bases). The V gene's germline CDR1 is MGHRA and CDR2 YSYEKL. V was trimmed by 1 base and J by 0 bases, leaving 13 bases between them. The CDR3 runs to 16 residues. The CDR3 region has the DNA TGCGCCAGCAGCCAAGCTAGTCGGGAAGGCTCCTACGAGCAGTACTTC. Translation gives CASSQASREGSYEQYF.

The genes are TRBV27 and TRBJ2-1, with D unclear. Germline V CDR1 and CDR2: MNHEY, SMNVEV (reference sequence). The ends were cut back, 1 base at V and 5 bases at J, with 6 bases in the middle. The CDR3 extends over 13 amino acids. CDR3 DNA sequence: TGTGCCAGCAGTTTATTAGGCAACAATGAGCAGTTCTTC. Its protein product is CASSLLGNNEQFF.

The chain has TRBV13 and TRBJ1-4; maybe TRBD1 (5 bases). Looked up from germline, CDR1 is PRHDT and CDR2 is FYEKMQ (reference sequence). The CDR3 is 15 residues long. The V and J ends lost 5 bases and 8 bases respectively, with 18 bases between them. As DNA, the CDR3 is TGTGCCAGCAGCACCTCAATGGGGCGTGAGGAAAAACTGTTTTTT. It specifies CASSTSMGREEKLFF.